Listed here are 9 T cell receptor beta chains from one sample, sequenced in a study of T cell responses to AZD1222 COVID-19 vaccine. Clones were read by immunoSEQ multiplex PCR, and TCRdb kept only the in-frame ones, dropping some. In the table there are 55,000 to 75,000 clones, 60% to 85% of which are singletons. Specimen: peripheral blood, collected on day 0 of AZD1222 vaccination. These TCRs come from an adult in good health.

As for this clone: One junction end does not reproduce the germline sequence, and a read error may be involved. The genes are TRBV5-1 and TRBJ2-5; D is undetermined. CDR3 length: 12 amino acids. Germline V gives CDR1 SGHRS, CDR2 YFSETQ. The CDR3: CASSLVEDTQYF. The CDR3 region has the DNA TGCGCCAGCAGCTTGGTGGAAGATACCCAGTACTTC.

CDR3 sequence reads: CASSGTGGDQPQHF. CDR3 nucleotide sequence: TGTGCCAGCAGTGGGACAGGGGGCGATCAGCCCCAGCATTTT. This rearrangement joins TRBV2 to TRBJ1-5; 11 positions match TRBD1. The CDR3 loop spans 14 amino acids. The germline CDR1 and CDR2 sequences are SNHLY and FYNNEI. The V and J ends lost 4 bases and 5 bases, in that order; junction bases with no gene match: 1.

A few counts support this clone. CDR3 amino acids: CASSADGTVYGYTF. Here the CDR3 DNA reads TGTGCCAGCAGCGCAGACGGGACCGTCTATGGCTACACCTTC. The chain links TRBV9 to TRBJ1-2; a weak D match, TRBD1 (5 bases). V was shortened by 3 bases and J by 4 bases, with 13 bases between the two germline ends. The CDR3 loop spans 14 amino acids. Germline assignment: CDR1 SGDLS and CDR2 YYNGEE. Complete variable domain (other parts from reference TRBV9 and TRBJ1-2): DSGVTQTPKHLITATGQRVTLRCSPRSGDLSVYWYQQSLDQGLQFLIQYYNGEERAKGNILERFSAQQFPDLHSELNLSSLELGDSALYFCASSADGTVYGYTFGSGTRLTVV.

This clone was picked up a small number of times. The V call is TRBV5-1, the J call TRBJ1-3; weak D call: TRBD1 (6 bases). V lost 4 bases and J lost 0, with 11 bases in between. CDR1 is SGHRS, CDR2 YFSETQ, per germline. This CDR3 is 15 amino acids long. The CDR3 nucleotides are TGCGCCAGCAGCCCGGACAGATACTCTGGAAACACCATATATTTT. It is translated as CASSPDRYSGNTIYF.

The chain employs TRBV5-1 and TRBJ2-7; 7 bases match TRBD1. Germline lookup yields CDR1 SGHRS and CDR2 YFSETQ. This CDR3 is 16 amino acids long. Unmatched junction bases numbered 9, after V lost 2 bases and J lost 1 base. CDR3 in amino acids: CASSFSGTEKSYEQYF. As DNA, the CDR3 is TGCGCCAGCAGCTTCTCCGGGACAGAAAAGTCCTACGAGCAGTACTTC.

V is TRBV19 and J is TRBJ1-1, with 8 nucleotides matching TRBD1. The length of the CDR3 is 15 residues. The germline V gene has CDR1 LNHDA and CDR2 SQIVND (reference sequence). V was pared by 3 bases and J by 3 bases, with 6 bases of the junction left unmatched. CDR3 loop: CASSIQGADYTEAFF. CDR3 nucleotides: TGTGCCAGTAGTATTCAGGGGGCCGATTACACTGAAGCTTTCTTT.

This clone has just a few counts. The chain has TRBV6-2 or TRBV6-3 and TRBJ2-3, with D perhaps TRBD2 (5 bases). V was trimmed by 1 base and J by 4 bases, leaving 15 bases between them. Germline CDR1 is MNHEY and CDR2 is SVGEGT. The CDR3 spans 16 residues. The DNA for the CDR3 is TGTGCCAGCAGTTACTTTACTCCCGGGGTCGCAGATACGCAGTATTTT. Its translation: CASSYFTPGVADTQYF.

This chain uses TRBV7-2 with TRBJ1-1; the D is unclear. The CDR3 loop spans 13 amino acids. The V end was cut by 1 base, the J end by 5 bases, with 8 bases between. CDR1 and CDR2 (germline): SGHTA, FQGNSA. The CDR3 spells CASSLGVGTEAFF. CDR3 in DNA: TGTGCCAGCAGCTTAGGGGTGGGGACTGAAGCTTTCTTT.

The rearrangement uses TRBV5-1 and TRBJ2-3; D is unclear. With 4 bases removed from V and 4 bases from J, the gap between germline ends came to 13 bases. CDR1 and CDR2 from the germline V gene are SGHRS and YFSETQ. This CDR3 comprises 14 residues. CDR3 bases: TGCGCCAGCAGCCCGGACCCGTCGGCAGATACGCAGTATTTT. This codes for CASSPDPSADTQYF.